This entry features one TCR beta chain sequence. Its antigen remains unknown. The sample belongs to a study of T cell responses to AZD1222 COVID-19 vaccine. Study outcomes and limitations: Seropositive AZD1222 recipients at baseline numbered only 6 or 7. The reported proportion of spike-specific TCRs targeting unmutated variant regions was nearly half.

Looked up from germline, CDR1 is SGHVS and CDR2 is FQNEAQ. This CDR3 contains 16 residues. V was cut by 5 bases and J by 4 bases, with 15 bases left in between. Only in-frame clones appear in the TCRdb table, and some are missing; sequencing was by immunoSEQ multiplex PCR. The top ten hold 1% of the sample, which has about 200,000 clones, approximately 94% seen once. The chain links TRBV7-8 to TRBJ1-6; perhaps TRBD1 as D (6 bases). The sequence came from an adult who received the AZD1222 COVID-19 vaccine. The input for sequencing was peripheral blood, taken 28 days after the second AZD1222 dose. The CDR3: CASSRGGLGYNSPLHF. CDR3 sequence (DNA): TGTGCCAGCAGCCGAGGGGGGCTGGGGTATAATTCACCCCTCCACTTT. Using reference TRBV7-8 and TRBJ1-6 for the parts outside the CDR3, the full variable domain is GAGVSQSPRYKVAKRGQDVALRCDPISGHVSLFWYQQALGQGPEFLTYFQNEAQLDKSGLPSDRFFAERPEGSVSTLKIQRTQQEDSAVYLCASSRGGLGYNSPLHFGNGTRLTVT.